These 5 T cell receptor beta chains were sequenced from one sample in a study of blood T cell repertoires in COVID-19. Clones were read by immunoSEQ multiplex PCR, and TCRdb kept only the in-frame ones, dropping some. The repertoire holds 150,000 or so clones, with approximately 79% as singletons. Sequencing used PBMCs or T cells enriched from blood (not recorded which). Every receptor here comes from a woman between 50 and 59 years old who had recovered from COVID-19.

The chain employs TRBV6-1 and TRBJ2-1; 10 nucleotides align to TRBD2. This CDR3 spans 21 amino acids. The trim removed 0 bases at V and 0 bases at J, leaving 14 bases unmatched. Per germline, CDR1 MNHNS and CDR2 SASEGT. This chain's CDR3 is CASSEANFLAGERSSYNEQFF. The DNA for the CDR3 is TGTGCCAGCAGTGAAGCGAATTTTCTAGCGGGAGAGAGGAGCTCCTACAATGAGCAGTTCTTC.

J is TRBJ2-1 and V is TRBV29-1; 8 positions agree with TRBD2. There are 15 residues in the CDR3. The junction had 6 bases not matched to a gene; V was cut back by 3 bases and J by 2 bases. Germline V lookup: CDR1 SQVTM, CDR2 ANQGSEA. The CDR3 loop is CSVDANSGTYNEQFF. As DNA, the CDR3 is TGCAGCGTTGATGCCAATAGCGGGACCTACAATGAGCAGTTCTTC.

The J gene is TRBJ1-2, the V gene TRBV9, with 7 bases aligning to TRBD1. The CDR3 consists of 16 residues. The ends lost 0 bases at V and 4 bases at J; junction bases unmatched: 9. In germline, CDR1 is SGDLS, CDR2 YYNGEE. The CDR3 loop reads CASSVEPGGTIYGYTF. The CDR3 DNA is TGTGCCAGCAGCGTAGAACCAGGGGGAACCATCTATGGCTACACCTTC.

The rearrangement joins TRBV9 to TRBJ1-2, with D possibly TRBD1 on 5 matching bases. Germline V gene data show CDR1 as SGDLS and CDR2 as YYNGEE. CDR3 size: 14 residues. Trimming cost V 4 bases and J 4 bases, with 14 bases left between them. CDR3 coding DNA: TGTGCCAGCAGCCTTGGGGGGAGTTCCTATGGCTACACCTTC. This sequence encodes CASSLGGSSYGYTF.

The genes are TRBV10-3 and TRBJ1-3; 10 nucleotides agree with TRBD1. Losses at the gene ends were 3 bases for V and 1 base for J; bases not matched to a gene: 6. The germline CDR1 and CDR2 sequences are ENHRY and SYGVKD. This CDR3 has 17 amino acids. The CDR3 here is CAISDFGTGASGNTIYF. The CDR3 DNA is TGTGCCATCAGTGATTTTGGGACAGGGGCTTCTGGAAACACCATATATTTT.